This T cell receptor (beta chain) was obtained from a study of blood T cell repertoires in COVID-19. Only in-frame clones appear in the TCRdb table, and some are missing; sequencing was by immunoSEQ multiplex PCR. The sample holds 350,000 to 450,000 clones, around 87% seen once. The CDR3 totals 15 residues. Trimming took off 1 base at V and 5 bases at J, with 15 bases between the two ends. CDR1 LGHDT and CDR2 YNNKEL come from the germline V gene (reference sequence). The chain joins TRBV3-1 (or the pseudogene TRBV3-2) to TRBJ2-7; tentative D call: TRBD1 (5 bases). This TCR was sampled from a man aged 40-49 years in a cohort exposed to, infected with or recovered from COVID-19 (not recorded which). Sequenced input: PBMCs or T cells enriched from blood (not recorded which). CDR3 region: CASSQGGRQFDEQYF. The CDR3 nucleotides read TGTGCCAGCAGCCAAGGGGGTCGACAGTTTGACGAGCAGTACTTC.